This T cell receptor beta chain was captured in a study of blood T cell repertoires in COVID-19. Across the whole study: The origin of the acute and convalescent COVID-19 samples was the United States, Italy and Spain. T cells, B-cell-depleted T cells, or PBMCs supplied cDNA or gDNA.

Original analysis: It was from reference gene primer amplification that nucleated cell counts were estimated. Sequencing was performed with immunoSEQ multiplex PCR; in TCRdb, only in-frame clones are kept and a portion is missing. V and J calls and clone size follow that table, whereas D and trimming were derived from the DNA. Of some 41,000 clones listed, 83% are singletons. The sample was peripheral blood. This sequence was found in a man at least 80 years old in a cohort sampled during active COVID-19.

The CDR3 is CASSSSGDLKYF. The DNA for the CDR3 is TGTGCCAGCAGTTCTTCAGGGGATCTTAAGTATTTT. The chain combines TRBV27 with TRBJ2-3, with D possibly matching TRBD1 (6 bases). The CDR3 consists of 12 residues. Between the trimmed V and J ends, which lost 4 bases and 13 bases, there was a span of 15 bases. Germline assignment: CDR1 MNHEY and CDR2 SMNVEV (reference sequence).